The following is a T cell receptor beta chain sequence with its context. Its antigen is unknown. Base qualities were left out, and no much larger clone turns up one base away. These data come from a study of T cell responses to AZD1222 COVID-19 vaccine (dated by TCRdb to the early 2020s). A note on the overall study: Because spike-specific TCR depth and breadth did not differ between the two schedules, AZD1222 recipients who got a second dose at roughly 4 weeks were pooled with those who got a second dose at roughly 12 weeks. A total of 233 trial participants underwent TCR sequencing, of whom 200 to 220 received two doses of AZD1222 and about 25 received two doses of the MenACWY control vaccine. Trial participants were enrolled into age subgroups of 18-55, 56-69 and 70-plus years, which contained approximately 150, 28 and 58 TCR-sequenced participants, respectively.

Summary of the overall study and its limitations: Conclusions about previously exposed vaccinees are limited, since just five or six AZD1222 recipients were seropositive for SARS-CoV-2 at baseline. Participants were mostly white British, with more females than males. The authors suggested clonal diversity may have been underestimated. The 56-69-year group was small, and its depth increase did not reach significance, likely because of low power. Reportedly, almost half of the unique spike-specific TCRs recognized epitopes lying outside the regions that are mutated in the B.1.351 and B.1.1.7 variants. Because no day 14 peak-response samples were available, repertoires were characterized only after the peak T cell response. The vaccine-associated CD4 TCRs covered the entire spike protein, and the dominant responses fell in regions 160-218 and 743-854. A significant rise in spike-specific TCR breadth and depth was observed after two AZD1222 doses relative to day 0 and relative to MenACWY recipients.

Reading the label with the study, this specimen's time point is: baseline before first vaccination. Vaccinee samples were obtained from the UK trials COV001 and COV002, which included a single-blind randomized controlled phase 2/3 trial of AZD1222 (ChAdOx1 nCoV-19) in healthy adults. Trial participant PBMC samples were collected at day 0 and day 28 after the second dose for TCRbeta chain sequencing. The CDR3 regions of human TCRbeta chains were analyzed by immunosequencing. Regarding the original processing steps: TCRs in the repertoires were compared against a reference library of SARS-CoV-2-specific TCRs that had been generated with the MIRA antigen-specificity platform. Breadth was defined as the fraction of unique TCRs that were SARS-CoV-2-associated, and depth was defined as the fraction of total T cells that were SARS-CoV-2-associated. Using the MIRA data, every spike-specific TCR was mapped to the spike region that the TCR reacted to and assigned to either a CD4 or a CD8 class. Log10-transformed breadth and depth values were compared by one-way ANOVA with Sidak's multiple comparisons tests. TCRdb obtained this table from immuneACCESS and retained in-frame rearrangements with V and J assigned. These tables miss some clones; where compared with another copy, unresolved V genes account for less than half of the shortfall, and the remainder is unexplained. D and trimming come from the DNA, and the V and J calls and clone size come from that table. The sample includes around 160,000 clones, with 80% to 90% observed a single time. Jointly, the top ten make up 5.1% of the sample.

Germline trimming: 6 bases from V, 4 bases from J; junction bases outside gene matches: 14. Including the terminal cysteine and phenylalanine, the CDR3 comprises 17 residues. Just the 51-base CDR3 DNA is kept, in frame starting at base 1. Reading the germline V gene gives CDR1 MGHRA and CDR2 YSYEKL. The chain links TRBV4-1 with TRBJ2-3; the junction holds 9 bases that match TRBD2. Material: peripheral blood, obtained on day 0 of AZD1222 vaccination. The clonotype was recovered from an adult in good health. The CDR3 region reads CASSPTSGGRGADTQYF. DNA sequence: TGCGCCAGCAGTCCTACCAGCGGCGGGAGGGGGGCAGATACGCAGTATTTT.